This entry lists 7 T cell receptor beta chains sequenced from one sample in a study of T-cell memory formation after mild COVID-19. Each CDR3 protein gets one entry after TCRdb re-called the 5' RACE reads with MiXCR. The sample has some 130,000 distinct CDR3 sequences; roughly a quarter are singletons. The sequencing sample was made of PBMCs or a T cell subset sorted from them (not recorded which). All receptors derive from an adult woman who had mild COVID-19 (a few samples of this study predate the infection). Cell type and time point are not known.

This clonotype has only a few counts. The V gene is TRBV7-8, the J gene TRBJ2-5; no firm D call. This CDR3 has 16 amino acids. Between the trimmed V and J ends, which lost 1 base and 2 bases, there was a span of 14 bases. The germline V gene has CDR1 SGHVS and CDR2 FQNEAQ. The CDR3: CASSLVPRARQETQYF. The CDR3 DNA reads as TGTGCCAGCAGCTTAGTTCCTCGAGCACGGCAAGAGACCCAGTACTTC. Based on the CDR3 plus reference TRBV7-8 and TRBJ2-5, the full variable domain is GAGVSQSPRYKVAKRGQDVALRCDPISGHVSLFWYQQALGQGPEFLTYFQNEAQLDKSGLPSDRFFAERPEGSVSTLKIQRTQQEDSAVYLCASSLVPRARQETQYFGPGTRLLVL.

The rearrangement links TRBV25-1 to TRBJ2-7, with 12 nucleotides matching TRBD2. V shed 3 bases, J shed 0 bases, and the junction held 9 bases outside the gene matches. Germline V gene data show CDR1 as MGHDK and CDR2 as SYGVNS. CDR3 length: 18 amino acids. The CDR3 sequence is CASSENRLAGESSYEQYF. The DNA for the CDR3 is TGTGCCAGCAGTGAGAACAGACTAGCGGGAGAGAGCTCCTACGAGCAGTACTTC.

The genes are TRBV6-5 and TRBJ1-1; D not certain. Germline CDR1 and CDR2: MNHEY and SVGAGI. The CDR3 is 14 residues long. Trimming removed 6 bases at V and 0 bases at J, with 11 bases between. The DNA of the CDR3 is TGTGCCAGCAGACTCCGGGAGTTGAACACTGAAGCTTTCTTT. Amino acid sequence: CASRLRELNTEAFF.

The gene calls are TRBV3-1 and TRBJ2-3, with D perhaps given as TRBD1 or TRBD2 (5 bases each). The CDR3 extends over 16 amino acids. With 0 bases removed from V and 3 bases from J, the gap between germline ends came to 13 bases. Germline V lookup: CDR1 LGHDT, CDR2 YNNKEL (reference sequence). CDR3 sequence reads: CASSQDPGLPTDTQYF. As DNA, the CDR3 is TGTGCCAGCAGCCAAGATCCGGGGCTTCCTACAGATACGCAGTATTTT.

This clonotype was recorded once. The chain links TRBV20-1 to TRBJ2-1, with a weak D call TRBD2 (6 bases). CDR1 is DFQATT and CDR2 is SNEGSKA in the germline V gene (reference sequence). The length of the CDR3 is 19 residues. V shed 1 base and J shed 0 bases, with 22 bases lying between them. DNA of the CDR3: TGCAGTGCTAGAGCAAGGGACTCAGACGTCCCGGGCTCCTACAATGAGCAGTTCTTC. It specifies CSARARDSDVPGSYNEQFF.

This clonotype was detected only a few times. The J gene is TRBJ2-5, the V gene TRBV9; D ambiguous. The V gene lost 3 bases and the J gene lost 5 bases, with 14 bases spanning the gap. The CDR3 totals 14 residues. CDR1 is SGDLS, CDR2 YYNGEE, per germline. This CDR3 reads CASSATNRWETQYF. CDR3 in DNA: TGTGCCAGCAGCGCCACCAACCGATGGGAGACCCAGTACTTC.

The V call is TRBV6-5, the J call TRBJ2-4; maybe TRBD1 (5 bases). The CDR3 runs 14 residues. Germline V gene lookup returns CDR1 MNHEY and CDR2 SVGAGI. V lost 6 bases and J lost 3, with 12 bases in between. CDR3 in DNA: TGTGCCAGCAGCCACAAGACAGACAAAAACATTCAGTACTTC. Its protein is CASSHKTDKNIQYF.